This section outlines one T cell receptor beta chain sequence together with its context. The antigen is unknown. The data stem from a study of T-cell memory formation after mild COVID-19. Broader study findings: Mostly located in CM and EM were contracting CD4+ clones, with contracting CD8+ clones located in EMRA. There was no confirmation that second-wave clones peaking on day 37 were SARS-CoV-2 specific. Day 15 to 85 contracting clones showed balanced CD4/CD8; later expanders leaned CD4+. Pre-infection memory already had some responding clones, implying cross-reactive memory joined.

This CDR3 comprises 17 residues. The V and J ends lost 3 bases and 5 bases, in that order; junction bases with no gene match: 15. Germline V gives CDR1 SGDLS, CDR2 YYNGEE. TCRdb ran MiXCR on the 5' RACE reads and lists one entry per CDR3 protein. Of about 400,000 distinct CDR3 sequences listed, approximately 25% are singletons. The gene calls are TRBV9 and TRBJ2-3; TRBD2 agrees at 7 bases. The TCR was taken from an adult woman who had mild COVID-19 (a few samples of this study predate the infection). Cell type and time point are not known. Sequences were obtained from PBMCs or a T cell subset sorted from them (not recorded which). The CDR3 loop is CASSGKTQAGRVDTQYF. CDR3 nucleotides: TGTGCCAGCAGCGGGAAGACCCAAGCGGGGAGGGTAGATACGCAGTATTTT.